Listed below are T cell receptor beta chains from one sample, sequenced in a study of T-cell memory formation after mild COVID-19. MiXCR, run by TCRdb on the 5' RACE reads, gives a single entry per CDR3 protein. Here the sample spans around 250,000 distinct CDR3 sequences, 8% to 9.5% being singletons. The sequencing input was PBMCs or a T cell subset sorted from them (not recorded which). These receptors all come from a young man who had mild COVID-19 (a few samples of this study predate the infection). Cell type and time point are not known. Each CDR3 is given with its conserved first and last residue. Each record gives: clone size, D gene, V gene, J gene, CDR3 DNA, CDR3 protein. A D gene is named only where the DNA matches it firmly. Where a row states a size, it is once, few, many or the class of an expanded clone; other rows omit it.

>-|-|TRBV4-2|TRBJ2-1
TGTGCCAGCAGCCCGAGTGTATCCTACAATGAGCAGTTCTTC
CASSPSVSYNEQFF
>-|-|TRBV4-3|TRBJ2-5
TGCGCCAGCAGCCAAGATACGGGGGGCAGGGCCAACCAAGAGACCCAGTACTTC
CASSQDTGGRANQETQYF
>few|-|TRBV20-1|TRBJ2-5
TGCAGTGCTAGAGATGGGGGTTGGAAGACCCAGTACTTC
CSARDGGWKTQYF
>-|TRBD1|TRBV20-1|TRBJ2-3
TGCAGTGCCCCCACAGGGGCCATCGCAGATACGCAGTATTTT
CSAPTGAIADTQYF
>many|TRBD1|TRBV3-1|TRBJ1-1
TGTGCCAGCAGCCGAGACAGGGGCATAACTGAAGCTTTCTTT
CASSRDRGITEAFF
>few|-|TRBV7-9|TRBJ2-3
TGTGCCAGCAGCTTATTGCGCACAGATACGCAGTATTTT
CASSLLRTDTQYF
>many|-|TRBV12-3/TRBV12-4|TRBJ1-1
TGTGCCAGCAGTAGCGCGAGGGGGTTAAGGACTGAAGCTTTCTTT
CASSSARGLRTEAFF
>many|-|TRBV18|TRBJ2-5
TGTGCCAGCTCACGGGCGGTTCCTACGGCTCAAGAGACCCAGTACTTC
CASSRAVPTAQETQYF
>-|-|TRBV5-4|TRBJ2-7
TGTGCCAGCAGCTTGCCCGACAGGAGGGAGCAGTACTTC
CASSLPDRREQYF
>-|TRBD1|TRBV20-1|TRBJ1-1
TGCAGTGCTAGAGGGGACAGGGGAGGGACTGAAGCTTTCTTT
CSARGDRGGTEAFF
>-|TRBD1|TRBV28|TRBJ1-1
TGTGCCAGCAGTTTATGGGGACAGGGGGAACTGGCCACTGAAGCTTTCTTT
CASSLWGQGELATEAFF
>-|TRBD2|TRBV29-1|TRBJ2-1
TGCAGCGTTGAACGGGGGGGCTACAATGAGCAGTTCTTC
CSVERGGYNEQFF
>many|-|TRBV7-9|TRBJ2-5
TGTGCCAGCAGCGGACGTGGGGTTTGGGAGACCCAGTACTTC
CASSGRGVWETQYF
>-|TRBD1|TRBV12-3/TRBV12-4|TRBJ1-2
TGTGCCAGCAACACGGGACAGGATAATTATGGCTACACCTTC
CASNTGQDNYGYTF
>-|-|TRBV7-9|TRBJ2-3
TGTGCCAGCAGCCATACAGGACTCCGTTCGAATACGCAGTATTTT
CASSHTGLRSNTQYF
>-|-|TRBV7-2|TRBJ1-1
TGTGCCAGCAGCTCCTCTCGACAGGCCACTGAAGCTTTCTTT
CASSSSRQATEAFF
>few|-|TRBV29-1|TRBJ2-7
TGCAGCGTTGTCGTCTACGAGCAGTACTTC
CSVVVYEQYF
>-|-|TRBV7-2|TRBJ1-5
TGTGCCAGCAGCTCGTGGGGGGCTGGTCAGCCCCAGCATTTT
CASSSWGAGQPQHF
>few|-|TRBV7-3|TRBJ2-5
TGTGCCAGCAGCTTAACATCGGGCCAACAAGAGACCCAGTACTTC
CASSLTSGQQETQYF
>-|-|TRBV10-1|TRBJ2-7
TGCGCCAGCAGTGAGACGGGACACTCCACGATCAAGCGAAAAAAGCAGTACTTC
CASSETGHSTIKRKKQYF